Reported below is one T cell receptor beta chain. Its antigen remains unidentified. These data belong to a study of cytomegalovirus exposure and HLA in healthy donors. Study-level information: In a later analysis, the roughly 120 validation repertoires were reported to have used the same platform as the roughly 610 first-cohort repertoires. General study findings and limits: The study flagged 150 to 200 TCR beta chains as cytomegalovirus-associated.

The donors were part of the approximately 120-subject validation cohort, which stood apart from the 666-subject first cohort. This CDR3 comprises 21 residues. The V and J ends lost 1 base and 9 bases, in that order; junction bases with no gene match: 23. Germline V gene lookup returns CDR1 SGHRS and CDR2 YFSETQ. Assay: immunoSEQ multiplex PCR; the TCRdb copy retains only in-frame clones and omits some. The repertoire holds about 130,000 clones, with 88% as singletons. This TCR derives from a man under 40 in good health and CMV-seronegative. Sequencing was carried out using PBMCs. V usage is TRBV5-1 and J usage is TRBJ2-1, with 12 bases lining up with TRBD1. In DNA, the CDR3 is TGCGCCAGCAGCTTGTTCGGGACAGGGGGCTTTAAGCGGGAGAGAGCGGCTGAGCAGTTCTTC. It is translated as CASSLFGTGGFKRERAAEQFF.